The next 19 T cell receptor beta chains were all read from a single sample in a study of T cell responses to AZD1222 COVID-19 vaccine. Using immunoSEQ multiplex PCR, the repertoire was profiled, and TCRdb retains in-frame clones only, with some absent. The table includes 65,000 to 100,000 clones, around nine tenths detected once. The specimen was peripheral blood, collected 28 days after the second AZD1222 dose. The receptor source for this set is an adult who received the AZD1222 COVID-19 vaccine.

The chain couples TRBV6-6 to TRBJ1-2; 7 bases match TRBD1. V trimming: 4 bases; J trimming: 3 bases; junction bases outside the gene matches: 2. This CDR3 region has 13 residues. The germline gives CDR1 MNHNY, CDR2 SVGAGI (reference sequence). DNA of the CDR3: TGTGCCAGCAGTTTCACAGGGGACTATGGCTACACCTTC. Translating gives CASSFTGDYGYTF.

The V gene is TRBV29-1, the J gene TRBJ2-3; D assignment may be TRBD1 or TRBD2 (5 bases each). Between the trimmed V and J ends, which lost 0 bases and 4 bases, there was a span of 17 bases. CDR1 is SQVTM, CDR2 ANQGSEA, per germline. The CDR3 contains 16 residues. CDR3 residues: CSVEDRGPLGADTQYF. Written as DNA, the CDR3 is TGCAGCGTTGAAGATCGGGGCCCCCTAGGCGCAGATACGCAGTATTTT.

The chain has TRBV10-3 and TRBJ1-1; D not certain. This CDR3 region has 13 residues. Germline loops: CDR1 ENHRY, CDR2 SYGVKD. V lost 7 bases to trimming and J lost 1 base, with 10 bases between them. The chain's CDR3 is CAIKDPGNTEAFF. The CDR3 DNA reads as TGTGCCATCAAAGACCCGGGGAACACTGAAGCTTTCTTT.

The CDR3 DNA reads TGTGCCAGCAGTTACTCGAATTCACGACAGGGACAAGGGGAAAACATTCAGTACTTC. It specifies CASSYSNSRQGQGENIQYF. The genes are TRBV6-2 or TRBV6-3 and TRBJ2-4; 7 nucleotides match TRBD1. Unmatched junction bases numbered 16, after V lost 0 bases and J lost 5 bases. The V gene's germline CDR1 is MNHEY and CDR2 SVGEGT. This CDR3 has 19 amino acids.

The rearrangement joins TRBV27 to TRBJ1-1; 9 positions agree with TRBD1. The CDR3 sequence is 15 residues long. V lost 0 bases, J lost 3 bases, and 2 bases stayed unmatched. The V gene's germline CDR1 is MNHEY and CDR2 SMNVEV (reference sequence). The CDR3 loop reads CASSLSGTGHTEAFF. CDR3 DNA sequence: TGTGCCAGCAGTTTATCGGGGACAGGGCACACTGAAGCTTTCTTT.

CDR3 residues: CASSLQGAQNNEQFF. For the CDR3, the DNA is TGCGCCAGCAGCTTGCAGGGGGCCCAAAACAATGAGCAGTTCTTC. The chain couples TRBV5-1 to TRBJ2-1; TRBD1 matches at 8 bases. The germline gives CDR1 SGHRS, CDR2 YFSETQ. With V trimmed by 1 base and J by 5 bases, 5 bases remained unmatched. This CDR3 has 15 amino acids.

The rearrangement joins TRBV27 to TRBJ1-2, with D possibly TRBD1 on 5 matching bases. V gave up 5 bases and J gave up 4 bases, with 5 bases separating them. CDR3 size: 11 residues. Germline V CDR1 and CDR2: MNHEY, SMNVEV (reference sequence). This chain's CDR3 is CASSQGYGYTF. CDR3 in DNA: TGTGCCAGCAGTCAGGGCTATGGCTACACCTTC.

The V gene is TRBV6-2 or TRBV6-3, the J gene TRBJ2-7; 13 positions agree with TRBD2. From germline, CDR1 is MNHEY and CDR2 SVGEGT. V was clipped by 5 bases and J by 5 bases; unmatched bases: 9. The CDR3 length is 16 residues. For the CDR3, the DNA is TGTGCCAGCAGTCCCCGGACTAGCGGGAGAGGGGACGAGCAGTACTTC. It codes for CASSPRTSGRGDEQYF.

The gene calls are TRBV6-1 and TRBJ2-7; D remains ambiguous. V lost 3 bases, J lost 3 bases, and 9 bases lay in between. The CDR3 length is 13 residues. Germline CDR1 and CDR2: MNHNS and SASEGT. The CDR3 sequence is CASSDGVGYEQYF. CDR3 nucleotide sequence: TGTGCCAGCAGTGATGGAGTAGGCTACGAGCAGTACTTC.

The chain combines TRBV28 with TRBJ1-4; a possible D gene is TRBD1 (5 bases). V lost 5 bases to trimming and J lost 4 bases, with 11 bases between them. The CDR3 runs to 14 residues. The germline gives CDR1 MDHEN, CDR2 SYDVKM. CDR3 nucleotides: TGTGCCAGCAGTGCGTCGGGGCTTAATGAAAAACTGTTTTTT. It translates to CASSASGLNEKLFF.

In DNA form, the CDR3 reads TGTGCCAGCAGCTTAGGGGGGCGAGTAAATTCACCCCTCCACTTT. It yields the protein CASSLGGRVNSPLHF. The chain joins TRBV7-9 to TRBJ1-6; D perhaps matches TRBD1 (6 bases). This CDR3 contains 15 residues. V lost 1 base, J lost 7 bases, and 11 bases lay in between. Germline CDR1 is SEHNR and CDR2 is FQNEAQ (reference sequence).

The chain is built from TRBV3-1 (or the pseudogene TRBV3-2) and TRBJ2-3; D is undetermined. Deletions cut 4 bases from V and 2 bases from J, with 4 bases between. The germline V gene has CDR1 LGHDT and CDR2 YNNKEL (reference sequence). The CDR3 extends over 12 amino acids. The CDR3 DNA is TGTGCCAGCAGCCGCCACACAGATACGCAGTATTTT. Translated: CASSRHTDTQYF.

V and J are TRBV30 and TRBJ2-3; TRBD2 is a possible D gene (6 bases). Trimming shortened V by 2 bases and J by 4 bases, and 13 bases separated the two germline ends. Germline V gives CDR1 GTSNPN, CDR2 SVGIG (reference sequence). This CDR3 has 14 residues. This CDR3 reads CAWSKGRRSDTQYF. The DNA of the CDR3 is TGTGCCTGGAGTAAGGGGAGGAGGTCAGATACGCAGTATTTT.

The CDR3 sequence is CASSQMWGAEQYF. DNA of the CDR3: TGTGCCAGCAGCCAGATGTGGGGGGCCGAGCAGTACTTC. This chain connects TRBV7-9 to TRBJ2-7; D tentatively fits TRBD1 or TRBD2 (6 bases each). The CDR3 totals 13 residues. Germline CDR1 reads SEHNR; CDR2 reads FQNEAQ (reference sequence). Trimming took 5 bases from V and 6 from J, leaving 14 bases between them.

V is TRBV5-1 and J is TRBJ1-6; 7 positions agree with TRBD1. The CDR3 runs 15 residues. Germline CDR1 reads SGHRS; CDR2 reads YFSETQ. The ends lost 6 bases at V and 6 bases at J; junction bases unmatched: 9. The chain's CDR3 is CASNPSGQVNSPLHF. The CDR3 DNA sequence: TGCGCCAGCAACCCCTCAGGACAGGTTAATTCACCCCTCCACTTT.

The chain links TRBV6-5 to TRBJ1-1; no clear D. V was pared by 6 bases and J by 3 bases, with 11 bases between. Per the germline V gene, CDR1 is MNHEY and CDR2 is SVGAGI. This CDR3 has 13 amino acids. CDR3 region: CASRTPRDTEAFF. The CDR3 DNA reads TGTGCCAGCAGGACACCCCGAGACACTGAAGCTTTCTTT.

This clone was observed once. The rearrangement links TRBV5-8 to TRBJ1-2; a weak D match, TRBD1 (6 bases). Germline CDR1 reads SGHTS; CDR2 reads YDEGEE. The CDR3 has 13 amino acids. Trimming pared 1 base from V and 4 bases from J, leaving 8 bases between. The DNA for the CDR3 is TGTGCCAGCAGCTTGCAGGGGTCCTATGGCTACACCTTC. Translating it yields CASSLQGSYGYTF.

This chain connects TRBV27 to TRBJ1-1; D not resolved. V dropped 2 bases and J dropped 0 bases, with 10 bases sitting between them. Germline lookup yields CDR1 MNHEY and CDR2 SMNVEV (reference sequence). This CDR3 has 15 residues. CDR3 bases: TGTGCCAGCAGTTTACAGCCCTGGTTGAACACTGAAGCTTTCTTT. It codes for CASSLQPWLNTEAFF.

This chain connects TRBV6-5 to TRBJ2-3; the match to TRBD1 covers 7 bases. With V trimmed by 5 bases and J by 2 bases, 4 bases remained unmatched. The CDR3 loop spans 14 amino acids. Germline V gene lookup returns CDR1 MNHEY and CDR2 SVGAGI. In DNA, the CDR3 is TGTGCCAGCAGTCCGGGACAGTACACAGATACGCAGTATTTT. Protein product: CASSPGQYTDTQYF.